This TCR beta chain was sequenced for a study of beta chain features in type 1 diabetes (dated by TCRdb to 2017 to 2018). Notes on the research overall: Patients and healthy donors did not differ in mean age, gender distribution, total cell number or subset yield. A total of 100 million to 140 million sorted cells were examined across all samples, and the number of cells per subset was strongly correlated with RNA yield. Whereas all 30 or so donors provided naive and central memory subsets, regulatory and stem cell-like memory subsets were isolated from just 8 patients and roughly eight healthy donors. In the study, recently diagnosed type 1 diabetes patients and matched healthy donors were compared on the TCRB repertoires of their sorted circulating CD4+ T cell subsets.

Beyond this particular receptor, the publication reports: Shorter templates might have been favored by PCR, but patient and control samples were amplified and corrected together, so both groups would have been affected equally by any skew. Because small numbers of individuals were included in the HLA sub-analyses, any influence of HLA type on TCRB rearrangement was left unresolved. Sequencing cDNA rather than genomic DNA could over-represent highly expressing activated cells, although activation and CD3 levels did not differ between groups. Naive, central memory and regulatory TCRB repertoires appeared to be more similar among patients than among healthy donors. A moderate but significant shortening of TCRB CDR3 length was observed in type 1 diabetes patients in all four CD4+ subsets. At VDJ recombination sites, patients with type 1 diabetes made fewer insertions and deleted more nucleotides, a pattern implying thymic rearrangement abnormalities.

In this sample, this clone turned up a few times. Its antigen is currently not known. No much larger clone is present one base from it, and per-base qualities are unavailable. Other DNA sequences within the sample encode an identical CDR3. A single peripheral blood draw of about 116 mL on average was collected from each donor into heparinised tubes. Naive, central memory, regulatory and stem cell-like memory CD4+ T cells were sorted on a BD FACSAria II using a panel including CD45RO, CCR7, CD25, CD127, CD95 and CD27. A purity above 95% was achieved for all sorted populations. PBMCs were isolated right away by Lymphoprep density gradient centrifugation and were stained directly, without culture. So that batch effects would be minimized, each experiment stained and sorted samples in pairs, pairing one healthy donor with one patient. The entire amount of isolated RNA was reverse transcribed using the High Capacity cDNA Reverse Transcription Kit, so the sequenced TCRB transcripts were expressed ones. Naive, central memory and regulatory T cell samples underwent deep immunoSEQ sequencing, averaging about 3.3 million total reads per sample. Sorted cells were lysed in RLT buffer, and RNA was extracted using DNase-treated RNeasy Micro or Mini kits according to cell number. Each cell subset was processed on its own to prevent cross-contamination, while patient and healthy donor samples were processed together. The immunoSEQ multiplex PCR was used to amplify TCRB sequences from cDNA, yielding 87-bp fragments that span the CDR3 region. The amplicons were sequenced using the Illumina HiSeq platform. The paper's data handling went like this. PCR bias was corrected computationally using synthetic template baselines, and reads within Hamming distance 2 were collapsed, with unmergeable singletons discarded. By aligning reads against IMGT, V, D and J genes, CDR3 length, and insertions or deletions at six rearrangement sites were assigned. Within each subset, clonotype counts were normalized to sorted cell number, and only after that were true diversity and Gini coefficients computed with the tcR R package. The overlap coefficient, calculated on TCRB nucleotide sequences, was used to measure repertoire sharing. As a proxy for the pre-selection repertoire, out-of-frame TCRB sequences from naive cells were analyzed. The table comes from immuneACCESS by way of TCRdb, which keeps in-frame sequences with V and J called. Part of the clones is missing from these tables; in studies checked, under half for an unresolved V gene and the rest for unknown reasons. V, J and clone size reflect that table, while D and trimming were determined from the DNA. In all, the sample holds 600,000 to 700,000 clones, and around an eighth of those were seen once. The ten largest make up over 0.1% of the sample.

The receptor was derived from a man aged 30-40 years with type 1 diabetes. The sequencing input was naive CD4+ T cells from blood. The cell subset or site label, read with the paper, signifies: true naive CD4+ T cells.

The CDR3 protein is CASRLTGNQPQHF. Here is the DNA: TGTGCCAGCAGATTAACAGGGAATCAGCCCCAGCATTTT. The chain is encoded by TRBV6-5 joined to TRBJ1-5, with TRBD1 tentatively as D gene (6 bases match). Based on the germline V gene, the CDR1 and CDR2 sequences are MNHEY and SVGAGI. V is cut by 6 bases and J by 4 bases, and the space between the germline ends is 10 bases. From its cysteine to its phenylalanine, the CDR3 spans 13 amino acids. Here the CDR3 DNA is all that survives: 39 bases in frame from base 1.